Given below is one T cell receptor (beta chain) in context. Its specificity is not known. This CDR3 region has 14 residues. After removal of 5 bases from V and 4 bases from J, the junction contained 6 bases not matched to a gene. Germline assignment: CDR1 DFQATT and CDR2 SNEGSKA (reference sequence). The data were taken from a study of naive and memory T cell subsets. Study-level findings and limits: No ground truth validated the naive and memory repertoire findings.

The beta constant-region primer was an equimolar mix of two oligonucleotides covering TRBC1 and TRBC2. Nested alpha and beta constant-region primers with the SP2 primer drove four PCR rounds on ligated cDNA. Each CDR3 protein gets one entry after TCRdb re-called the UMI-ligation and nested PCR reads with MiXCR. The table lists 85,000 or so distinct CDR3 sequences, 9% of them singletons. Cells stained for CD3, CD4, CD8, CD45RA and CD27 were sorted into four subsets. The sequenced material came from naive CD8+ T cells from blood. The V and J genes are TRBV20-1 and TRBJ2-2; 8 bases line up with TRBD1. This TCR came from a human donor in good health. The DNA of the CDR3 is TGCAGTGCTTCTGACAGGGGAGGCACCGGGGAGCTGTTTTTT. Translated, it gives CSASDRGGTGELFF.